The 26 T cell receptor beta chains below come from one sample, sequenced in a study of cytomegalovirus exposure and HLA in healthy donors. 13 Jbeta primers and 60 Vbeta primers were used for the PCR. Profiled with immunoSEQ multiplex PCR; TCRdb holds only in-frame clones, not every one. The data show 95,000 to 150,000 clones, roughly 14% seen once. The sequencing sample was made of PBMCs. Receptors were obtained from a woman between 18 and 29 years old in good health and CMV-seronegative.

The chain links TRBV6-5 to TRBJ2-7; 10 positions match TRBD2. V lost 2 bases, J lost 5 bases, and 6 bases stayed unmatched. Germline CDR1 and CDR2: MNHEY and SVGAGI. This CDR3 has 15 residues. CDR3 in DNA: TGTGCCAGCAGTTACACCGGACTAGCGGAGAACGAGCAGTACTTC. It codes for CASSYTGLAENEQYF.

This chain connects TRBV7-2 to TRBJ2-2, with D possibly matching TRBD2 (8 bases). The length of the CDR3 is 15 residues. Trimming removed 2 bases from V and 7 bases from J, with 14 bases in between. From germline, CDR1 is SGHTA and CDR2 FQGNSA. The CDR3 spells CASSLKGAGGGELFF. DNA of the CDR3: TGTGCCAGCAGCTTAAAGGGGGCGGGAGGCGGGGAGCTGTTTTTT.

This clone was seen a handful of times. The rearrangement links TRBV15 to TRBJ1-1; 9 nucleotides match TRBD1. The junction had 6 bases not matched to a gene; V was cut back by 3 bases and J by 4 bases. The V gene's germline CDR1 is LNHNV and CDR2 YYDKDF (reference sequence). The CDR3 is 15 amino acids. The CDR3 bases are TGTGCCACCAGCAGGAAGCGGGACAGGGTCACTGAAGCTTTCTTT. Residues: CATSRKRDRVTEAFF. Combining the CDR3 with reference TRBV15 and TRBJ1-1 gives the whole variable domain DAMVIQNPRYQVTQFGKPVTLSCSQTLNHNVMYWYQQKSSQAPKLLFHYYDKDFNNEADTPDNFQSRRPNTSFCFLDIRSPGLGDTAMYLCATSRKRDRVTEAFFGQGTRLTVV.

This clone was counted a few times. The chain is built from TRBV7-3 and TRBJ2-7; 8 bases are shared with TRBD1. J was trimmed by 6 bases and V by 4 bases; bases with no gene match: 2. CDR1 and CDR2 from the germline V gene are SGHTA and FQGTGA. This CDR3 comprises 12 residues. CDR3 nucleotides: TGTGCCAGCAGCTCCACAGGGGGCGAGCAGTACTTC. This gives the protein CASSSTGGEQYF.

This sequence joins TRBV4-1 and TRBJ2-7; 10 bases map to TRBD1. The length of the CDR3 is 15 residues. CDR1 is MGHRA and CDR2 is YSYEKL in the germline V gene. V dropped 5 bases and J dropped 4; count of bases not matched to a gene: 8. The CDR3 region is CASSSAGTGEYEQYF. CDR3 DNA sequence: TGCGCCAGCAGCTCTGCCGGGACAGGGGAGTACGAGCAGTACTTC.

The V call is TRBV6-6, the J call TRBJ2-5, with 13 bases identical to TRBD2. The V and J ends lost 4 bases and 2 bases, in that order; junction bases with no gene match: 1. Germline CDR1 reads MNHNY; CDR2 reads SVGAGI (reference sequence). The CDR3 is 15 amino acids. The CDR3 nucleotides read TGTGCCAGCAGTTTACTAGCGGGAGGGCAAGAGACCCAGTACTTC. It translates to CASSLLAGGQETQYF.

The chain employs TRBV30 and TRBJ2-1; the D gene is possibly TRBD1 (6 bases). The CDR3 is 14 residues long. Per germline, CDR1 GTSNPN and CDR2 SVGIG (reference sequence). The ends were cut back, 1 base at V and 4 bases at J, with 11 bases in the middle. The CDR3 region has the DNA TGTGCCTGGAGTGATACAGGGAAATACAATGAGCAGTTCTTC. Protein sequence: CAWSDTGKYNEQFF.

There are many counts of this clone. The rearrangement links TRBV6-1 to TRBJ2-7, with 11 bases identical to TRBD1. J lost 5 bases, V lost 1 base, and 1 base had no gene match. The CDR3 extends over 14 amino acids. CDR1 MNHNS and CDR2 SASEGT come from the germline V gene. The DNA of the CDR3 is TGTGCCAGCAGTGAAGGGACAGGGGGCGACGAGCAGTACTTC. Its translation is CASSEGTGGDEQYF.

The chain recombines TRBV5-1 with TRBJ2-7; 11 bases agree with TRBD1. Trimming took 4 bases from V and 6 from J; bases not matched to a gene: 12. Germline V lookup: CDR1 SGHRS, CDR2 YFSETQ. The CDR3 has 16 amino acids. The CDR3 region has the DNA TGCGCCAGCAGCCCCCACGGACAGGGGGCGTCTACCGAGCAGTACTTC. Its translation: CASSPHGQGASTEQYF.

This clone was seen more than once but under ten times. The rearrangement links TRBV4-1 to TRBJ2-7; D possibly corresponds to TRBD1 (5 bases). Germline V gene lookup returns CDR1 MGHRA and CDR2 YSYEKL. The V end lost 5 bases, the J end lost 4 bases, and 15 bases lay between the germline ends. The CDR3 runs to 14 residues. CDR3 protein: CASSRQFRWYEQYF. CDR3 sequence (DNA): TGCGCCAGCAGCAGACAGTTCCGTTGGTACGAGCAGTACTTC.

The rearrangement uses TRBV11-2 and TRBJ1-6; 8 bases are shared with TRBD1. The CDR3 loop spans 14 amino acids. Unmatched junction bases numbered 1, after V lost 3 bases and J lost 6 bases. Germline V CDR1 and CDR2: SGHAT, FQNNGV. CDR3 amino acids: CASSLDRVNSPLHF. The CDR3 DNA is TGTGCCAGCAGCTTGGACAGGGTTAATTCACCCCTCCACTTT.

The chain combines TRBV11-2 with TRBJ1-3; D is uncertain. CDR3 length: 15 residues. Germline V lookup: CDR1 SGHAT, CDR2 FQNNGV. V shed 0 bases and J shed 2 bases, with 8 bases lying between them. For the CDR3, the DNA is TGTGCCAGCAGCTTAGATCACCAGGCTGGAAACACCATATATTTT. This gives the protein CASSLDHQAGNTIYF.

The chain carries TRBV4-1 and TRBJ2-1; 9 positions match TRBD2. This CDR3 has 17 residues. Germline loops: CDR1 MGHRA, CDR2 YSYEKL. The junction had 8 bases not matched to a gene; V was cut back by 4 bases and J by 1 base. CDR3 amino acids: CASSPRAGGESYNEQFF. CDR3 in DNA: TGCGCCAGCAGCCCGCGCGCGGGAGGGGAGTCCTACAATGAGCAGTTCTTC.

This clone has only a few counts. V is TRBV2 and J is TRBJ2-7, with D possibly being TRBD2 (6 bases). The V gene's germline CDR1 is SNHLY and CDR2 FYNNEI. The CDR3 length is 15 residues. Trimming took off 3 bases at V and 7 bases at J, with 19 bases between the two ends. CDR3 bases: TGTGCCAGCAGTGAGAGGACCCCCCTTGGAGGGGAGCAGTACTTC. Protein sequence: CASSERTPLGGEQYF.

This clone showed up just a few times. In nucleotides, the CDR3 is TGTGCCAGCAGCCCCCACGGGGGTAGGGTCAATTCTGGGGCCAACGTCCTGACTTTC. Encoded protein: CASSPHGGRVNSGANVLTF. The V call is TRBV11-2, the J call TRBJ2-6; D may be TRBD2 (6 bases). The germline V and J ends were trimmed by 5 bases and 1 base, with 21 bases remaining between them. There are 19 residues in the CDR3. Germline CDR1 SGHAT, CDR2 FQNNGV.

This clone turned up a few times. This chain links TRBV7-2 with TRBJ2-5, with 8 bases aligning to TRBD1. Germline V CDR1 and CDR2: SGHTA, FQGNSA. The CDR3 spans 14 residues. V gave up 1 base and J gave up 5 bases; unmatched junction bases: 3. The CDR3 loop reads CASSLETGEETQYF. The CDR3 DNA is TGTGCCAGCAGCTTAGAGACAGGGGAGGAGACCCAGTACTTC.

This clone was seen only a few times. This chain links TRBV11-2 with TRBJ2-6; D remains ambiguous. Trimming left V 2 bases short and J 0 bases short, with 17 bases between. The CDR3 runs to 19 residues. Germline CDR1 reads SGHAT; CDR2 reads FQNNGV. This chain's CDR3 is CASSLHSYSTYSGANVLTF. CDR3 nucleotide sequence: TGTGCCAGCAGCTTACATAGTTACAGTACCTACTCTGGGGCCAACGTCCTGACTTTC.

The chain couples TRBV29-1 to TRBJ2-5, with D hard to call. The CDR3 spans 13 residues. V lost 5 bases, J lost 0 bases, and 10 bases lay in between. Germline assignment: CDR1 SQVTM and CDR2 ANQGSEA. CDR3 bases: TGCAGCGTTTCCCAGTCGTACCAAGAGACCCAGTACTTC. Amino acid sequence: CSVSQSYQETQYF.

The J gene is TRBJ2-1, the V gene TRBV7-9; 11 positions agree with TRBD2. Trimming took 5 bases from V and 3 from J; bases not matched to a gene: 6. The CDR3 is 16 residues long. Germline V gene data show CDR1 as SEHNR and CDR2 as FQNEAQ (reference sequence). CDR3 coding DNA: TGTGCCAGCAGCCCAGGACTAGCGGGTAGCTACAATGAGCAGTTCTTC. This encodes CASSPGLAGSYNEQFF. Full variable domain (outside the CDR3, taken from reference TRBV7-9 and TRBJ2-1): DTGVSQNPRHKITKRGQNVTFRCDPISEHNRLYWYRQTLGQGPEFLTYFQNEAQLEKSRLLSDRFSAERPKGSFSTLEIQRTEQGDSAMYLCASSPGLAGSYNEQFFGPGTRLTVL.

The genes are TRBV27 and TRBJ2-3, with a weak D call TRBD2 (5 bases). This CDR3 is built from 15 residues. Trimming took off 6 bases at V and 3 bases at J, with 16 bases between the two ends. The germline gives CDR1 MNHEY, CDR2 SMNVEV (reference sequence). The CDR3 sequence: CASRLTGGLTDTQYF. The CDR3, as DNA: TGTGCCAGCAGGCTGACCGGCGGGTTGACAGATACGCAGTATTTT.

A few counts support this clone. This chain joins TRBV19 and TRBJ2-5, with D tentatively TRBD1 (5 bases). CDR1 LNHDA and CDR2 SQIVND come from the germline V gene (reference sequence). The CDR3 totals 13 residues. V was shortened by 5 bases and J by 0 bases, with 7 bases between the two germline ends. CDR3 in amino acids: CASSQGNQETQYF. The CDR3 DNA follows: TGTGCCAGTAGTCAGGGAAACCAAGAGACCCAGTACTTC. Variable domain in full (rest from reference TRBV19 and TRBJ2-5): DGGITQSPKYLFRKEGQNVTLSCEQNLNHDAMYWYRQDPGQGLRLIYYSQIVNDFQKGDIAEGYSVSREKKESFPLTVTSAQKNPTAFYLCASSQGNQETQYFGPGTRLLVL.

The J gene is TRBJ2-2, the V gene TRBV5-1, with D tentatively TRBD2 (5 bases). Germline V gene sequence: CDR1 SGHRS, CDR2 YFSETQ. The CDR3 consists of 13 residues. V was pared by 4 bases and J by 6 bases, with 10 bases between. The CDR3 DNA follows: TGCGCCAGCAGCAGAAGGGAGCCCGGGGAGCTGTTTTTT. It codes for CASSRREPGELFF.

A few counts support this clone. CDR3 DNA: TGTGCCAGCAGCTTAATGGCGGGAGGGCCAAGTGATACGCAGTATTTT. Protein product: CASSLMAGGPSDTQYF. J is TRBJ2-3 and V is TRBV7-6, with 9 nucleotides matching TRBD2. Trimming at V came to 2 bases and at J to 6 bases, leaving 9 bases not matched to a gene. The length of the CDR3 is 16 residues. The germline V gene encodes CDR1 SGHVS and CDR2 FNYEAQ.

This clone was seen a few times. J is TRBJ1-5 and V is TRBV5-5; a weak D match, TRBD1 (6 bases). Trimming stripped 0 bases from V and 8 bases from J, with 18 bases between. The V gene's germline CDR1 is SGHKS and CDR2 YYEKEE (reference sequence). The CDR3 has 16 amino acids. The CDR3 reads CASSLEPRGSWEPQHF. As DNA, the CDR3 is TGTGCCAGCAGCTTGGAGCCCAGGGGATCGTGGGAGCCCCAGCATTTT.

The chain uses TRBV6-5 and TRBJ2-2, with 13 positions matching TRBD2. This CDR3 region has 16 residues. CDR1 is MNHEY, CDR2 SVGAGI, per germline. The J segment lost 7 bases and the V segment lost 2 bases, leaving 4 bases of the junction unmatched. The CDR3 region is CASSYRLAGGNGELFF. The CDR3, as DNA: TGTGCCAGCAGTTACCGACTAGCGGGAGGCAACGGGGAGCTGTTTTTT.

This chain uses TRBV14 with TRBJ2-1, with 11 nucleotides matching TRBD2. The junction had 7 bases not matched to a gene; V was cut back by 0 bases and J by 9 bases. Per germline, CDR1 SGHDN and CDR2 FVKESK. The CDR3 has 16 residues. Here the CDR3 reads CASSQDLAGGPSEQFF. In DNA form, the CDR3 reads TGTGCCAGCAGCCAAGATTTAGCGGGAGGGCCAAGTGAGCAGTTCTTC.